A selection of T cell receptor beta chains follows, all from one sample in a study of blood T cell repertoires in COVID-19. TCRdb keeps only in-frame clones here, not all; method: immunoSEQ multiplex PCR. The table lists over 100,000 clones, less than 90% of them singletons. Sequencing was carried out using peripheral blood. These receptors all stem from a woman in her sixties with acute or convalescent COVID-19. CDR3s include the opening cysteine and the closing phenylalanine or tryptophan. Fields, in order: V gene, D gene, clone size, J gene, CDR3 DNA, CDR3 protein. D genes are given only for firm matches. Size is stated for part of the rows, as once, few or many counts, or as a class when the clone is expanded.

v_call: TRBV19
d_call: TRBD2
clone_size: NA
j_call: TRBJ2-1
cdr3_nt: TGTGCCAGTACCTTAGGACTAGCGGGGGAAGATGAGCAGTTCTTC
cdr3_aa: CASTLGLAGEDEQFF

v_call: TRBV28
d_call: NA
clone_size: NA
j_call: TRBJ1-5
cdr3_nt: TGTGCCAGCAGTTTATATAGGGGTCAAGAGCCCCAGCATTTT
cdr3_aa: CASSLYRGQEPQHF

v_call: TRBV14
d_call: NA
clone_size: NA
j_call: TRBJ2-3
cdr3_nt: TGTGCCAGCAGCCAAACAGGGCACTCCCTCAAGTATTTT
cdr3_aa: CASSQTGHSLKYF

v_call: TRBV4-1
d_call: NA
clone_size: NA
j_call: TRBJ1-1
cdr3_nt: TGCGCCAGCAGCCAAGCCTGGACAGATGAAGCTTTCTTT
cdr3_aa: CASSQAWTDEAFF

v_call: TRBV5-6
d_call: NA
clone_size: once
j_call: TRBJ2-1
cdr3_nt: TGTGCCAGCAGCTTGGGACTAGATGAGCAGTTCTTC
cdr3_aa: CASSLGLDEQFF

v_call: TRBV11-2
d_call: TRBD1
clone_size: NA
j_call: TRBJ1-1
cdr3_nt: TGTGCCAGCAGCGTAAAGGGGACAGAGAACACTGAAGCTTTCTTT
cdr3_aa: CASSVKGTENTEAFF

v_call: TRBV5-4
d_call: NA
clone_size: NA
j_call: TRBJ2-5
cdr3_nt: TGTGCCAGCAGCTTGGATCTCCCTAGCACATCCGAGACCCAGTACTTC
cdr3_aa: CASSLDLPSTSETQYF

v_call: TRBV12-3/TRBV12-4
d_call: NA
clone_size: NA
j_call: TRBJ1-4
cdr3_nt: TGTGCCAGCAGTTTCAATACACAGAGAGTGTTTTTT
cdr3_aa: CASSFNTQRVFF

v_call: TRBV21-1
d_call: NA
clone_size: once
j_call: TRBJ2-1
cdr3_nt: TGTGCCAGCAGCACCCAAACTAGCGGAGACAATGAGCAGTTCTTC
cdr3_aa: CASSTQTSGDNEQFF

v_call: TRBV21-1
d_call: NA
clone_size: NA
j_call: TRBJ1-2
cdr3_nt: TGTGCCAGCAGCAGGAGGGGACAGGGAAGCTTGCACTATGGCTACACCTTC
cdr3_aa: CASSRRGQGSLHYGYTF

v_call: TRBV19
d_call: TRBD1
clone_size: NA
j_call: TRBJ2-7
cdr3_nt: TGTGCCAGTAGTGCCGCCGGGACAGGGCTCTACGAGCAGTACTTC
cdr3_aa: CASSAAGTGLYEQYF

v_call: TRBV11-3
d_call: TRBD2
clone_size: once
j_call: TRBJ2-1
cdr3_nt: TGTGCCAGCAGCTCTCAGAAGACTAGCGGGAATCATGAGCAGTTCTTC
cdr3_aa: CASSSQKTSGNHEQFF

v_call: TRBV3-1/TRBV3-2
d_call: TRBD2
clone_size: NA
j_call: TRBJ2-2
cdr3_nt: TGTGCCAGCAGCCAAAATCGACTAGCGGCGGATGGGGAGCTGTTTTTT
cdr3_aa: CASSQNRLAADGELFF

v_call: TRBV15
d_call: TRBD1
clone_size: few
j_call: TRBJ1-2
cdr3_nt: TGTGCCACCAGCAGAGATAGGGGGCAGGTCTATGGCTACACCTTC
cdr3_aa: CATSRDRGQVYGYTF

v_call: TRBV19
d_call: NA
clone_size: NA
j_call: TRBJ1-6
cdr3_nt: TGTGCCAGTAGTGCCATCGGGAGCTCCTATAATTCACCCCTCCACTTT
cdr3_aa: CASSAIGSSYNSPLHF

v_call: TRBV7-9
d_call: NA
clone_size: NA
j_call: TRBJ1-1
cdr3_nt: TGTGCCAGCAGCGCCTCAGTAAACACTGAAGCTTTCTTT
cdr3_aa: CASSASVNTEAFF

v_call: TRBV4-1
d_call: TRBD1
clone_size: NA
j_call: TRBJ2-1
cdr3_nt: TGCGCCAGCAGCCAAGAAAGTCCGGGGTTGACAGGGGGCTACAATGAGCAGTTCTTC
cdr3_aa: CASSQESPGLTGGYNEQFF

v_call: TRBV16
d_call: NA
clone_size: few
j_call: TRBJ1-1
cdr3_nt: TGTGCCAGCAGCCAGGGGGGACTTAACACTGAAGCTTTCTTT
cdr3_aa: CASSQGGLNTEAFF

v_call: TRBV10-3
d_call: TRBD2
clone_size: NA
j_call: TRBJ2-7
cdr3_nt: TGTGCCTCTACGGCTAGCGGGGGAATCTACGAGCAGTACTTC
cdr3_aa: CASTASGGIYEQYF

v_call: TRBV10-2
d_call: NA
clone_size: few
j_call: TRBJ2-4
cdr3_nt: TGCGCCAGCAGTGAGTCGGGCCCAAACATTCAGTACTTC
cdr3_aa: CASSESGPNIQYF

v_call: TRBV5-1
d_call: TRBD2
clone_size: NA
j_call: TRBJ2-3
cdr3_nt: TGCGCCAGCAGCGGGGCTAGCGGGGCAGATACGCAGTATTTT
cdr3_aa: CASSGASGADTQYF

v_call: TRBV5-4
d_call: TRBD2
clone_size: NA
j_call: TRBJ2-2
cdr3_nt: TGTGCCAGCAGCTCGTCACTAGCGGCGAACACCGGGGAGCTGTTTTTT
cdr3_aa: CASSSSLAANTGELFF

v_call: TRBV30
d_call: NA
clone_size: NA
j_call: TRBJ2-6
cdr3_nt: TGTGCCTGGAGTCGCAGTAATGGGGCCAACGTCCTGACTTTC
cdr3_aa: CAWSRSNGANVLTF

v_call: TRBV7-9
d_call: TRBD1
clone_size: NA
j_call: TRBJ1-1
cdr3_nt: TGTGCCAGCAGCTTACAGGGACAGGGAGAAGCTTTCTTT
cdr3_aa: CASSLQGQGEAFF

v_call: TRBV6-5
d_call: NA
clone_size: few
j_call: TRBJ1-1
cdr3_nt: TGTGCCAGCAGTATGACGACAACCCTGAACACTGAAGCTTTCTTT
cdr3_aa: CASSMTTTLNTEAFF

v_call: TRBV27
d_call: TRBD2
clone_size: NA
j_call: TRBJ2-1
cdr3_nt: TGTGCCAGCAGTCCTGGGACTAGCGTCTACAATGAGCAGTTCTTC
cdr3_aa: CASSPGTSVYNEQFF

v_call: TRBV7-3
d_call: NA
clone_size: NA
j_call: TRBJ2-5
cdr3_nt: TGTGCCAGCAGCTTATACGGAGAGACCCAGTACTTC
cdr3_aa: CASSLYGETQYF

v_call: TRBV10-3
d_call: NA
clone_size: NA
j_call: TRBJ2-2
cdr3_nt: TGTGCCATCAGGCAGGGCACCGGGGAGCTGTTTTTT
cdr3_aa: CAIRQGTGELFF

v_call: TRBV5-1
d_call: NA
clone_size: NA
j_call: TRBJ2-1
cdr3_nt: TGCGCCAGCAGCTTGGCCGGTTTGGGGGCAGGGGACAATGAGCAGTTCTTC
cdr3_aa: CASSLAGLGAGDNEQFF

v_call: TRBV2
d_call: NA
clone_size: once
j_call: TRBJ2-5
cdr3_nt: TGTGCCAGCAGTGAAGGCGGCCAGTACTTC
cdr3_aa: CASSEGGQYF